The present T cell receptor (beta chain) was sequenced within a study of T cell responses to AZD1222 COVID-19 vaccine. Study-wide results and limits: There were mostly white British donors and more females than males, and clonal diversity was possibly underestimated. Nearly half of the spike-specific TCRs reportedly recognize variant regions that carry no mutations.

As for this clone: No antigen is known for it.

TCRdb's table, derived via immunoSEQ multiplex PCR, lists solely in-frame clones and lacks some. This table has some 70,000 clones, around 80% appearing once. In germline, CDR1 is KGHSH, CDR2 LQKENI. V gave up 5 bases and J gave up 2 bases, with 4 bases separating them. This CDR3 is 11 amino acids long. The chain joins TRBV18 to TRBJ2-7; no definite D call. Material: peripheral blood, obtained 28 days after the second AZD1222 dose. The sequence was obtained from an adult who received the AZD1222 COVID-19 vaccine. In DNA form, the CDR3 reads TGTGCCAGCTCAACCACCTACGAGCAGTACTTC. It translates to CASSTTYEQYF. Variable domain in full (rest from reference TRBV18 and TRBJ2-7): NAGVMQNPRHLVRRRGQEARLRCSPMKGHSHVYWYRQLPEEGLKFMVYLQKENIIDESGMPKERFSAEFPKEGPSILRIQQVVRGDSAAYFCASSTTYEQYFGPGTRLTVT.